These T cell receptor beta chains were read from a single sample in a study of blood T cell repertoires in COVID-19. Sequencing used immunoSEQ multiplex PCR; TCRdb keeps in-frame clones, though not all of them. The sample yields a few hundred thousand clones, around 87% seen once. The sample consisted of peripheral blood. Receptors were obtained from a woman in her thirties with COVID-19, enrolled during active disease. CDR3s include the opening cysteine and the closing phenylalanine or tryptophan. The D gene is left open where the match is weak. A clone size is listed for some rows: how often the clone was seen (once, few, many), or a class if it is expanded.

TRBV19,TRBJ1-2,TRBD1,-,CASTVQTGYGYGYTF,TGTGCCAGTACTGTACAGACAGGGTACGGCTATGGCTACACCTTC
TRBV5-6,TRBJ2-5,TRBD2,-,CASSLDIAGQETQYF,TGTGCCAGCAGCTTGGACATAGCGGGCCAAGAGACCCAGTACTTC
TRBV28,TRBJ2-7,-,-,CASRRSGFSYEQYF,TGTGCCAGCAGGCGCAGCGGGTTCTCCTACGAGCAGTACTTC
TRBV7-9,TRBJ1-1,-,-,CASSRNGGTEAFF,TGTGCCAGCAGCCGCAACGGGGGCACTGAAGCTTTCTTT
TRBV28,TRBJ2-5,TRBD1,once,CASNPLTGTVQETQYF,TGTGCCAGCAACCCACTGACAGGGACCGTCCAAGAGACCCAGTACTTC
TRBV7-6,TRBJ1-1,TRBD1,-,CASSSDRGGTEAFF,TGTGCCAGCAGCTCCGACAGGGGCGGGACTGAAGCTTTCTTT
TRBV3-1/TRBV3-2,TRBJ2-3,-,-,CASSRQAGNWADTQYF,TGTGCCAGCAGCCGGCAGGCGGGAAATTGGGCAGATACGCAGTATTTT
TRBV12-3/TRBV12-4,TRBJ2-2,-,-,CASTRTGELFF,TGTGCCAGCACTAGGACCGGGGAGCTGTTTTTT
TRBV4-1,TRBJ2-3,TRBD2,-,CASSQEGLAGADTQYF,TGCGCCAGCAGCCAAGAAGGACTAGCGGGGGCAGATACGCAGTATTTT
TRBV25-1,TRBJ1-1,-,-,CASSLGGWAEAFF,TGTGCCAGCAGTTTGGGGGGGTGGGCGGAAGCTTTCTTT
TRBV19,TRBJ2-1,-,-,CASSRSTAQFF,TGTGCCAGTAGCCGATCGACAGCCCAGTTCTTC
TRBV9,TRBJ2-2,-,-,CASSVAANTGELFF,TGTGCCAGCAGCGTAGCAGCGAACACCGGGGAGCTGTTTTTT
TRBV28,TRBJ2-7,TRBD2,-,CASRSGVTYEQYF,TGTGCCAGCAGGAGCGGGGTAACCTACGAGCAGTACTTC
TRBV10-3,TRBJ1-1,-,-,CAISVLGNTEAFF,TGTGCCATCAGTGTACTCGGGAACACTGAAGCTTTCTTT
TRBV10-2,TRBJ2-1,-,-,CASTSLHRWQFF,TGCGCCAGCACCTCCCTTCACCGGTGGCAGTTCTTC
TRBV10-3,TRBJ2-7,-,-,CAISEGGFYEQYF,TGTGCCATCAGTGAGGGAGGTTTCTACGAGCAGTACTTC
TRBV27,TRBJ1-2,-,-,CASSSLGGSGYGYTF,TGTGCCAGCAGTTCCCTAGGAGGGTCGGGCTATGGCTACACCTTC
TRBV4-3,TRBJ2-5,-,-,CASSQDGTRGPETQYF,TGCGCCAGCAGCCAAGATGGGACAAGGGGTCCAGAGACCCAGTACTTC
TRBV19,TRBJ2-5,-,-,CASSRTVQETQYF,TGTGCCAGTAGTCGGACAGTCCAAGAGACCCAGTACTTC
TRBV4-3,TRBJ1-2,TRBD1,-,CASSPPGTGPYGYTF,TGCGCCAGCAGCCCCCCCGGGACAGGGCCCTATGGCTACACCTTC
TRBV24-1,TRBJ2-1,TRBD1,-,CATSPGGDNEQFF,TGTGCCACCAGCCCAGGGGGTGACAATGAGCAGTTCTTC
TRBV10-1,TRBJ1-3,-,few,CASALDSYSGNTIYF,TGCGCCAGCGCCCTGGACAGTTACTCTGGAAACACCATATATTTT
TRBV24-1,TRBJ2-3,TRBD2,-,CATSDPGLADTDTQYF,TGTGCCACCAGTGACCCGGGACTAGCGGACACAGATACGCAGTATTTT
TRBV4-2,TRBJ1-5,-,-,CASSVGLKEEPQHF,TGTGCCAGCAGCGTGGGACTGAAGGAAGAGCCCCAGCATTTT
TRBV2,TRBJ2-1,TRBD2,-,CASRVGGSSYNEQFF,TGTGCCAGCAGGGTTGGCGGGAGCTCCTACAATGAGCAGTTCTTC
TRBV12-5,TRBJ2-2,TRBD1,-,CASGLVRGQAVAPGELFF,TGTGCTAGTGGTTTGGTACGGGGACAGGCCGTTGCCCCAGGGGAGCTGTTTTTT
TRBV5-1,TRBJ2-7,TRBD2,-,CASSSGLAGTTYEQYF,TGCGCCAGCAGCTCGGGACTAGCGGGAACCACCTACGAGCAGTACTTC
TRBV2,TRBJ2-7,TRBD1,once,CASSSDRDISEQYF,TGTGCCAGCAGTAGCGACAGGGATATCTCCGAGCAGTACTTC
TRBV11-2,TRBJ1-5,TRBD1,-,CASSFTGEYQPQHF,TGTGCCAGCAGCTTCACAGGGGAGTATCAGCCCCAGCATTTT
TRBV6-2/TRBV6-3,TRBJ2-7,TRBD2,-,CASSTGTSGIFEQYF,TGTGCCAGCAGTACCGGGACTAGCGGGATTTTCGAGCAGTACTTC
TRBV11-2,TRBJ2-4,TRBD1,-,CASSLSTGTGSLAKNIQYF,TGTGCCAGCAGCCTATCTACCGGGACAGGGTCACTAGCCAAAAACATTCAGTACTTC
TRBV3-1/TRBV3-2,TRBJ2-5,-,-,CASSQQYQETQYF,TGTGCCAGCAGCCAGCAGTACCAAGAGACCCAGTACTTC
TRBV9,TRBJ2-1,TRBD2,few,CASSERGTYNEQFF,TGTGCCAGCAGCGAGCGGGGAACATACAATGAGCAGTTCTTC
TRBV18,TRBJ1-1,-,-,CASSPVRVNTEAFF,TGTGCCAGCTCACCGGTGCGCGTGAACACTGAAGCTTTCTTT
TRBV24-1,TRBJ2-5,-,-,CASSGRGETQYF,TGTGCCTCCTCGGGCAGGGGAGAGACCCAGTACTTC
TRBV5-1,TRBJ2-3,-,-,CASSLDGSFGDTQYF,TGCGCCAGCAGCTTGGATGGTAGCTTCGGAGATACGCAGTATTTT
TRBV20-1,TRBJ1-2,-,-,CSAVANYGYTF,TGCAGTGCCGTAGCTAACTATGGCTACACCTTC
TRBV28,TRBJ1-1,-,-,CASSFGVSTEAFF,TGTGCCAGCAGTTTCGGGGTGAGCACTGAAGCTTTCTTT